This T cell receptor beta chain emerged from a study of shared clonotypes between healthy human individuals. Study-level findings and limits: Sampling included only blood; tissue repertoires likely differ.

The naive CD8 subset, CD45RO-negative cells positively selected for CCR7, excluded terminally differentiated effector memory CD45RA+ cells. Germline lookup yields CDR1 SGHRS and CDR2 YFSETQ. The CDR3 has 17 residues. V was trimmed by 0 bases and J by 7 bases, leaving 20 bases between them. The repertoire was sequenced with immunoSEQ multiplex PCR; TCRdb's copy has only in-frame clones and lacks some. The sample has hundreds of thousands of clones, around 96% seen once. This clone is a singleton in its sample. The antigen is not known. The receptor's source is a woman under 40 in good health. This chain uses TRBV5-1 with TRBJ2-4; possible D gene TRBD1, 6 bases. Input material: naive CD8+ T cells sorted from blood. The CDR3 is CASSLVGGQGLENIQYF. DNA for the CDR3: TGCGCCAGCAGCTTGGTTGGTGGGCAGGGGCTGGAGAACATTCAGTACTTC.